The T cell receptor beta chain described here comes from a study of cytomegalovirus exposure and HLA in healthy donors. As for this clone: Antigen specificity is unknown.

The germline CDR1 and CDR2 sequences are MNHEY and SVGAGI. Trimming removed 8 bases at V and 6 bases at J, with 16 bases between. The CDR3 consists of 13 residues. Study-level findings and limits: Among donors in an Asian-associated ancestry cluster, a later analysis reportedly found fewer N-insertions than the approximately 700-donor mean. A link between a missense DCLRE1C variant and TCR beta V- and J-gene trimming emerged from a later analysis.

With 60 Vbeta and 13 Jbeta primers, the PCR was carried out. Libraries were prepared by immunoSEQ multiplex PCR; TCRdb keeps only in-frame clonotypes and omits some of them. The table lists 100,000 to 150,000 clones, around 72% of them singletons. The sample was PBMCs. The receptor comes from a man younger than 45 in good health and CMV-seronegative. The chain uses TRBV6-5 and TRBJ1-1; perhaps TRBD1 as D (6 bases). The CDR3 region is CASVSRGIPEAFF. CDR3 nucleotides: TGTGCCAGCGTATCCAGGGGTATCCCTGAAGCTTTCTTT.